This T cell receptor beta chain came from a study of shared clonotypes between healthy human individuals. The CDR3 totals 15 residues. Trimming removed 4 bases from V and 6 bases from J; junction bases left unmatched: 5. From germline, CDR1 is SGHTS and CDR2 YDEGEE. On sorted subsets, replicate PCRs used about 180 ng DNA, or roughly 30,000 T cell genomes. TCRdb's copy holds only in-frame clones and misses some; the assay was immunoSEQ multiplex PCR. This table holds 950,000 to 1,300,000 clones, 60% to 80% found once. Sequenced material: memory CD4+ T cells sorted from blood. Stated subset: CD45RA-negative fraction. The clonotype originates from a man between 18 and 29 years old in good health. V usage is TRBV5-8 and J usage is TRBJ1-5; 12 positions match TRBD1. The CDR3 coding sequence is TGTGCCAGCAGCGGGGGACAGGGGGCGGGTCAGCCCCAGCATTTT. The encoded protein is CASSGGQGAGQPQHF. The full variable domain, in which reference TRBV5-8 and TRBJ1-5 provide the parts outside the CDR3, is EAGVTQSPTHLIKTRGQQATLRCSPISGHTSVYWYQQALGLGLQFLLWYDEGEERNRGNFPPRFSGRQFPNYSSELNVNALELEDSALYLCASSGGQGAGQPQHFGDGTRLSIL.